This entry features one T cell receptor beta chain sequence. Its specificity is not known. TCRB transcripts that were expressed got sequenced, as all of the isolated RNA had been reverse transcribed. Assay: immunoSEQ multiplex PCR; the TCRdb copy retains only in-frame clones and omits some. The repertoire holds nearly 700,000 clones, with around 15% as singletons. Germline assignment: CDR1 SNHLY and CDR2 FYNNEI. This CDR3 has 14 residues. V lost 4 bases and J 2 bases, leaving 8 bases between the germline ends. Sorted populations all had greater than 98% purity. The data are from a study of beta chain features in type 1 diabetes. About the research overall: The number of sorted cells examined across all samples was under 140,000,000. Study-level points and caveats: In every one of the four CD4+ subsets, TCRB CDR3s were moderately but significantly shorter in Type 1 diabetes patients. Across patients, naive, central memory and Treg TCRB repertoires exhibited apparently greater similarity than was observed across healthy donors.

This chain uses TRBV2 with TRBJ2-2; either TRBD1 or TRBD2 may fit D (5 bases each). The sequenced sample was naive CD4+ T cells from blood. This TCR was sampled from a man aged 18 to 35 with type 1 diabetes. CDR3 loop: CASSVRGNTGELFF. CDR3 nucleotide sequence: TGTGCCAGCAGTGTGAGGGGTAACACCGGGGAGCTGTTTTTT.